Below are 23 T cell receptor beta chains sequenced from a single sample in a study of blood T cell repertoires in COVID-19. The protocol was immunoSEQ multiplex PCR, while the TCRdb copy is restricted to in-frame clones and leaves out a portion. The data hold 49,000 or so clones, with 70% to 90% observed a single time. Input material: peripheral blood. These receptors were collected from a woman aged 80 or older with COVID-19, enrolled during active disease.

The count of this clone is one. The CDR3 region has the DNA TGTGCCAGCAGCGTAGATCCTAGCGGGAGGGTCGCAGATACGCAGTATTTT. As protein: CASSVDPSGRVADTQYF. The chain has TRBV9 and TRBJ2-3, with 12 bases that match TRBD2. The trim removed 0 bases at V and 4 bases at J, leaving 6 bases unmatched. CDR1 is SGDLS, CDR2 YYNGEE, per germline. The CDR3 spans 17 residues.

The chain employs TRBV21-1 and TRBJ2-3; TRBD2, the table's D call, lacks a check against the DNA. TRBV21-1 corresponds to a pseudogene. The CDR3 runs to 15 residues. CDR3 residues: CASSPRLAKPDTQYF. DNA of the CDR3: TGTGCCAGCAGCCCCCGACTAGCGAAACCAGATACGCAGTATTTT.

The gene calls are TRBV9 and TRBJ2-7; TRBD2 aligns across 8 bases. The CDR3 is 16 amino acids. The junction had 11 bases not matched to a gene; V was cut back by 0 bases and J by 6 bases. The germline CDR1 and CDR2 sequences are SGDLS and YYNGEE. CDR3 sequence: CASSVAAEGGRPEQYF. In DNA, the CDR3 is TGTGCCAGCAGCGTAGCGGCGGAAGGCGGGAGGCCCGAGCAGTACTTC.

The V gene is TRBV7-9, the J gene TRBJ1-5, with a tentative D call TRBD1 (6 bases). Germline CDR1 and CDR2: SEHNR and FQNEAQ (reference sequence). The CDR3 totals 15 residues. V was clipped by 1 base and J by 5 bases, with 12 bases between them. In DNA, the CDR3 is TGTGCCAGCAGCTTAGGTCAGGGGCCATATCAGCCCCAGCATTTT. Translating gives CASSLGQGPYQPQHF.

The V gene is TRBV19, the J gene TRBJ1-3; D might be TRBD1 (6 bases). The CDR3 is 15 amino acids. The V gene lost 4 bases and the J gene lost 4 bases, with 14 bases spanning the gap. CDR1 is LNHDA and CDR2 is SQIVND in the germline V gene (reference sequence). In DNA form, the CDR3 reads TGTGCCAGTAGTAGGCCCGGGACACCCGGAAACACCATATATTTT. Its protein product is CASSRPGTPGNTIYF.

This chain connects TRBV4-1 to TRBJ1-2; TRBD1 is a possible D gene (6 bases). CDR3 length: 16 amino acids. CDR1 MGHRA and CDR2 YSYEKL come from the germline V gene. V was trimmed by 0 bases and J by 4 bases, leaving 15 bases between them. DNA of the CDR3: TGCGCCAGCAGCCAAGATCTCGGCAGGGGATTCTATGGCTACACCTTC. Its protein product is CASSQDLGRGFYGYTF.

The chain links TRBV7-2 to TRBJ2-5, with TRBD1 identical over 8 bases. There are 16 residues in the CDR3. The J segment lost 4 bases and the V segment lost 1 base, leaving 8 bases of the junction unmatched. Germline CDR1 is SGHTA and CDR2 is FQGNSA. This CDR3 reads CASSLGIDRGLETQYF. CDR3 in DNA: TGTGCCAGCAGCTTAGGGATTGACAGGGGTTTAGAGACCCAGTACTTC. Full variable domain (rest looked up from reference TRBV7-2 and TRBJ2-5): GAGVSQSPSNKVTEKGKDVELRCDPISGHTALYWYRQSLGQGLEFLIYFQGNSAPDKSGLPSDRFSAERTGGSVSTLTIQRTQQEDSAVYLCASSLGIDRGLETQYFGPGTRLLVL.

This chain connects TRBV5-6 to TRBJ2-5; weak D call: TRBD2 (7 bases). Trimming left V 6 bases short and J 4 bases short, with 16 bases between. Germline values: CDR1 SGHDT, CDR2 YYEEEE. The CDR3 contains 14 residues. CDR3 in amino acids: CASTPREGGETQYF. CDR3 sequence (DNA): TGTGCCAGCACCCCTAGGGAGGGGGGAGAGACCCAGTACTTC.

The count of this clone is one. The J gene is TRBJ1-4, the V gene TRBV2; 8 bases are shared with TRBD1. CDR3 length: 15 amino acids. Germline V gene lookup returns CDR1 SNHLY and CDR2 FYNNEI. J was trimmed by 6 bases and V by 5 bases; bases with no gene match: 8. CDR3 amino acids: CASSPRTGPYEKLFF. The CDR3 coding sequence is TGTGCCAGCAGTCCCCGGACAGGGCCATATGAAAAACTGTTTTTT.

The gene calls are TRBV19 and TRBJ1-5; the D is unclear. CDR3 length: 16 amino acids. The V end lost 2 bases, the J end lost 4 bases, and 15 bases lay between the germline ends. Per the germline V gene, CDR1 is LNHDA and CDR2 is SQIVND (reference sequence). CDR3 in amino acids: CASSISGTPGNQPQHF. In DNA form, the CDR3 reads TGTGCCAGTAGTATAAGCGGAACCCCAGGAAATCAGCCCCAGCATTTT.

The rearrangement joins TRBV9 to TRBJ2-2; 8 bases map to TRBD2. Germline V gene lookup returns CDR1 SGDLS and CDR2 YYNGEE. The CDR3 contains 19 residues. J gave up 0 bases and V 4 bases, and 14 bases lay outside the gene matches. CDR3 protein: CASSPTLGGRGANTGELFF. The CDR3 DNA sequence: TGTGCCAGCAGCCCCACCTTAGGGGGGCGGGGGGCGAACACCGGGGAGCTGTTTTTT.

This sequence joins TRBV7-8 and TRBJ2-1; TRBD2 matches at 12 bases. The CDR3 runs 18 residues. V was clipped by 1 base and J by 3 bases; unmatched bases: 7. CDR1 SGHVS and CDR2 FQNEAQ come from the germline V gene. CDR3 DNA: TGTGCCAGCAGCTTAGTTTTTACTAGCGGGGGGTACTACAATGAGCAGTTCTTC. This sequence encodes CASSLVFTSGGYYNEQFF.

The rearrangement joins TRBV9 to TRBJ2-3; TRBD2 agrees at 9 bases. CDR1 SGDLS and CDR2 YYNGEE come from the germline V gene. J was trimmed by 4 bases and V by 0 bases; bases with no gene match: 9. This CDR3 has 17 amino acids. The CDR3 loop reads CASSVVPSGEGADTQYF. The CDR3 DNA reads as TGTGCCAGCAGCGTAGTTCCTAGCGGGGAAGGGGCAGATACGCAGTATTTT. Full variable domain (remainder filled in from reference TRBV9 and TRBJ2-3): DSGVTQTPKHLITATGQRVTLRCSPRSGDLSVYWYQQSLDQGLQFLIQYYNGEERAKGNILERFSAQQFPDLHSELNLSSLELGDSALYFCASSVVPSGEGADTQYFGPGTRLTVL.

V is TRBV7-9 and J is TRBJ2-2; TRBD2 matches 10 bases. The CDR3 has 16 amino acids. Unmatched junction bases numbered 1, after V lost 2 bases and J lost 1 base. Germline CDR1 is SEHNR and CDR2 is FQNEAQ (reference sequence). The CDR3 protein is CASSLRLAGNTGELFF. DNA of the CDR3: TGTGCCAGCAGCTTAAGACTAGCGGGGAACACCGGGGAGCTGTTTTTT.

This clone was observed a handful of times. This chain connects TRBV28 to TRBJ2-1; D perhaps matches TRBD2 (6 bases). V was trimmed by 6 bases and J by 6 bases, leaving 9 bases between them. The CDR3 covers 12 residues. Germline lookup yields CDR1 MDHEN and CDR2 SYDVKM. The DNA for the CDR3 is TGTGCCAGCAGCCTGACTAGCAATGAGCAGTTCTTC. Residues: CASSLTSNEQFF.

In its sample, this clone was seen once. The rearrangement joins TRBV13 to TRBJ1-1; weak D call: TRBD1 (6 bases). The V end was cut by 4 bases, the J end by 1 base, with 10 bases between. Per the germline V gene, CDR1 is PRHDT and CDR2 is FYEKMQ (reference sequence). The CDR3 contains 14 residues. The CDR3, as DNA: TGTGCCAGCAGCTCCACAGGGCGGAACACTGAAGCTTTCTTT. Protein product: CASSSTGRNTEAFF. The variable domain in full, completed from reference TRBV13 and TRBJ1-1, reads AAGVIQSPRHLIKEKRETATLKCYPIPRHDTVYWYQQGPGQDPQFLISFYEKMQSDKGSIPDRFSAQQFSDYHSELNMSSLELGDSALYFCASSSTGRNTEAFFGQGTRLTVV.

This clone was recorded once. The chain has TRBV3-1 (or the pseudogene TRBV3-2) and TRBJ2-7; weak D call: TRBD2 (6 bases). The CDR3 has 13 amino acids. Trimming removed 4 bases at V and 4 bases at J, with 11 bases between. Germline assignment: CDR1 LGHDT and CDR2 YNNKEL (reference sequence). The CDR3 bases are TGTGCCAGCAGCCGGGGTCGGGGGTACGAGCAGTACTTC. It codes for CASSRGRGYEQYF.

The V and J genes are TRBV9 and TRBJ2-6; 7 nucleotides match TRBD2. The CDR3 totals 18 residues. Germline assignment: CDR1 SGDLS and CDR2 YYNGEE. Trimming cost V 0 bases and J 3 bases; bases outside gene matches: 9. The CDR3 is CASSVGVLWEGGANVLTF. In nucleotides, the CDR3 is TGTGCCAGCAGCGTAGGCGTTTTGTGGGAGGGTGGGGCCAACGTCCTGACTTTC.

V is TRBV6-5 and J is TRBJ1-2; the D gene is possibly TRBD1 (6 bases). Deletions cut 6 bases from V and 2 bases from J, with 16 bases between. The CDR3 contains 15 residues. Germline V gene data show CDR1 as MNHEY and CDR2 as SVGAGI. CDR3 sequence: CASSPGHRRNYGYTF. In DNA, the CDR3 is TGTGCCAGCAGCCCGGGACACCGGAGAAACTATGGCTACACCTTC.

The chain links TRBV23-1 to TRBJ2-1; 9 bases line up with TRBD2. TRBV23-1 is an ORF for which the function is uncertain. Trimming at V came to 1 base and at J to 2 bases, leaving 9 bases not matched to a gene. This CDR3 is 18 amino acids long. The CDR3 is CASSQFLRERGAYNEQFF. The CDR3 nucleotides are TGCGCCAGCAGTCAATTCCTCCGGGAGCGGGGGGCCTACAATGAGCAGTTCTTC.

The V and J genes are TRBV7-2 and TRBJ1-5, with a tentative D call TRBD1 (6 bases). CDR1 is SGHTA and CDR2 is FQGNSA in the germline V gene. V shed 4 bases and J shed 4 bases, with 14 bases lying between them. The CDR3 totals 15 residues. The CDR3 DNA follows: TGTGCCAGCAGCTGGAAAGGGGGGGAGAATCAGCCCCAGCATTTT. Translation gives CASSWKGGENQPQHF.

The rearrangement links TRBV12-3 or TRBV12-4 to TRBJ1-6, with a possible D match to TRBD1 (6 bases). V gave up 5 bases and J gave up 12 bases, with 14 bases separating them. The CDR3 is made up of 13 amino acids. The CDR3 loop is CASSPTGTGPLHF. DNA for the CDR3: TGTGCCAGCAGTCCTACAGGGACGGGACCCCTCCACTTT.

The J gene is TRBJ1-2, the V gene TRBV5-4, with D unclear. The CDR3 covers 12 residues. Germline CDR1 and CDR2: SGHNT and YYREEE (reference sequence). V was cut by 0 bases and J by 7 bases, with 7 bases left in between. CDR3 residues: CASSLEPSGYTF. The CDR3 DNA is TGTGCCAGCAGCTTGGAACCCAGTGGCTACACCTTC. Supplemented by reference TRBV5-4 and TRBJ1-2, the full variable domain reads ETGVTQSPTHLIKTRGQQVTLRCSSQSGHNTVSWYQQALGQGPQFIFQYYREEENGRGNFPPRFSGLQFPNYSSELNVNALELDDSALYLCASSLEPSGYTFGSGTRLTVV.